This TCR beta chain comes out of a study of cytotoxic CD8 clonotypes in ibrutinib-treated CLL (dated by TCRdb to the early 2020s). For context, the study as a whole: The cohort had about a dozen relapsed/refractory and around 16 treatment-naive patients; some 17 were IGHV unmutated. Responses were partial in approximately 24 patients and complete in 2; after median roughly 69 months follow-up, some 15 stayed in remission and roughly twelve progressed. The response samples were drawn at a median of roughly twelve months into treatment, with a range of about 6 to 40 months. On average, each sample yielded some 250,000 productive templates and around 98,000 productive rearrangements. Longitudinal samples were available for about 30% of the roughly 90 trial participants. Cryopreserved peripheral blood mononuclear cells were obtained prior to treatment, at the time of response, and at either disease progression or sustained remission. Every sample from remission and from progressive disease was obtained while the patients were still on ibrutinib. What the study reported, not specific to this receptor: Baseline clonality was found to be higher than that of age-matched healthy donors and was strongly correlated with circulating CD8+ T-cell counts. Lymph node repertoires were not examined, and the timing of sampling was not matched between patients in sustained remission and those whose disease progressed. Clonality rose at ibrutinib response, remained stable during sustained remission, and dropped back toward baseline at progression. Public clonotypes were rare and either shrank or stayed stable during treatment, and the rise in clonality at ibrutinib response reflected expansion of private clonotypes.

Via the germline V gene, CDR1 is SGDLS and CDR2 YYNGEE. Measured from the cysteine to the phenylalanine, the CDR3 is 13 residues long. CDR3 DNA is the only sequence kept; it has 39 bases, read in frame from the first base. V and J lose 4 bases and 3 bases, and a span of 10 bases separates them. Remarks on this clone: Its antigen remains unidentified. The sample holds no much larger clone one base away, and base qualities are not on file.

The goal of deep resolution MiSeq sequencing was a depth between 1 in 1 million and 1 in 200,000 T cells, and coverage averaged 10x per clonotype. TCR beta libraries were generated with the immunoSEQ hsTCRB Kit. Regarding the original processing steps: Data were analyzed with ImmunoSEQ Data Assistant and ImmunoSEQ Analyzer, with V, D and J genes assigned per IMGT definitions. Clonality was computed as one minus normalized Shannon entropy of productive rearrangement frequencies, ranging from 0 to 1. Only overrepresented clonotypes making up at least 0.05% of each patient's repertoire were included in the public clonotype analysis. Around 13 age-matched healthy donor repertoires from immuneACCESS were used as controls for clonality. In its TCRdb copy, this immuneACCESS table keeps in-frame sequences only and misses some clones. Where compared with another copy, unresolved V genes explain less than half of these, and the others have no known cause. The DNA gave D and trimming, while V, J and clone size come from that table. Counted in this sample were 250,000 to 350,000 clones; less than 85% of them appeared once. The ten most abundant clones make up about 5.3% of the sample.

What this sample's time point label stands for: progressive disease on ibrutinib. Approximately 2 micrograms of genomic DNA were extracted from cryopreserved PBMCs for TCR beta library preparation. Longitudinal blood samples from CLL patients on ibrutinib monotherapy underwent high-throughput TCR beta sequencing. The patients took part in an open-label, single-center phase 2 trial of ibrutinib monotherapy. The sequence was obtained from a human donor with chronic lymphocytic leukemia. This sequence uses TRBV9 and TRBJ1-1, with no D gene named confidently. This specimen consisted of PBMCs, obtained at disease progression, from a patient treated with ibrutinib. The DNA sequence is as follows: TGTGCCAGCAGCTACGGCCAGGACACTGAAGCTTTCTTT. Translated, this is CASSYGQDTEAFF.